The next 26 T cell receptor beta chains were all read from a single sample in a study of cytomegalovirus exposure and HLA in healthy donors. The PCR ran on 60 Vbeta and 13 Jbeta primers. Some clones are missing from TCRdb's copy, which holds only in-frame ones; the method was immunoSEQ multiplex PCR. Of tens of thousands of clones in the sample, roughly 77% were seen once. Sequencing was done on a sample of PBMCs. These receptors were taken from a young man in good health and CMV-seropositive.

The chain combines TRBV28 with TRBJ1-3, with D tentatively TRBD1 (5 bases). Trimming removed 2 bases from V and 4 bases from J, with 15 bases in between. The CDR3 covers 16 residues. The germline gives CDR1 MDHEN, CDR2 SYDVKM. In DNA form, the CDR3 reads TGTGCCAGCAGTTTAAAAGGGGTAATCTACGGAAACACCATATATTTT. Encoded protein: CASSLKGVIYGNTIYF.

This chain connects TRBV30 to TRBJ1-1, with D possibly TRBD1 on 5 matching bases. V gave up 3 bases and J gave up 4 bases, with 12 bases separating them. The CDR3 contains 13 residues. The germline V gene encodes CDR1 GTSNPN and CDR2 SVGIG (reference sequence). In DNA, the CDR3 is TGTGCCTGGAGAGGGGCAGCTGTCACTGAAGCTTTCTTT. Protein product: CAWRGAAVTEAFF.

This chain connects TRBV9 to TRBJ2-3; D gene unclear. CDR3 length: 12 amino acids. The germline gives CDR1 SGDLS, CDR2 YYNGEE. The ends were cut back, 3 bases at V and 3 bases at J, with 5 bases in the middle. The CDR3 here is CASSAGTDTQYF. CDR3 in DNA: TGTGCCAGCAGCGCCGGGACAGATACGCAGTATTTT.

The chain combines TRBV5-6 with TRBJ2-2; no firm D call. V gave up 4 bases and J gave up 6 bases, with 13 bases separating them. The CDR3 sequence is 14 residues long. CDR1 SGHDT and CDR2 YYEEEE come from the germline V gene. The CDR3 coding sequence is TGTGCCAGCAGCCCCGTCGACGCGGCCGGGGAGCTGTTTTTT. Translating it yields CASSPVDAAGELFF.

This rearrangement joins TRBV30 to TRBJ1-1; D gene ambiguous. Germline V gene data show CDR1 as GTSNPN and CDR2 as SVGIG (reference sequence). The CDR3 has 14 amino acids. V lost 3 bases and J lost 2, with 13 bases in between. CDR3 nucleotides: TGTGCCTGGAGGGAGGGTATAACCAACACTGAAGCTTTCTTT. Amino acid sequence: CAWREGITNTEAFF.

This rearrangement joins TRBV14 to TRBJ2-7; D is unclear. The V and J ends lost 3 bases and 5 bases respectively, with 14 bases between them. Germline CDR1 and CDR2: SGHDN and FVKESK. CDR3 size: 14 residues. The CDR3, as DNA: TGTGCCAGCAGCCATCTGAGCCCGCCCCACGAGCAGTACTTC. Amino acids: CASSHLSPPHEQYF.

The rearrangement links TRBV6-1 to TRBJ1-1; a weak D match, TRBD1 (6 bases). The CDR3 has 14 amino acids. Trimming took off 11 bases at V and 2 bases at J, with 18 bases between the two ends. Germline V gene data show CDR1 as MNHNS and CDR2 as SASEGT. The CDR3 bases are TGTGCCCTTCGGGAGGGGGGGCTTAACACTGAAGCTTTCTTT. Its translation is CALREGGLNTEAFF.

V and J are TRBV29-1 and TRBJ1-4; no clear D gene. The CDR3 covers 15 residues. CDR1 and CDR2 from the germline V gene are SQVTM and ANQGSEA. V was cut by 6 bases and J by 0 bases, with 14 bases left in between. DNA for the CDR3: TGCAGCGTCATGAGCGCATCAGCAACTAATGAAAAACTGTTTTTT. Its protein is CSVMSASATNEKLFF.

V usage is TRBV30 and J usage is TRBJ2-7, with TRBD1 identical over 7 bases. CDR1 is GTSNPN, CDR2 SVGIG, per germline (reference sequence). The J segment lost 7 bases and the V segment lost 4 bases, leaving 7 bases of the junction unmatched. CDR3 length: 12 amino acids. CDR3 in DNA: TGTGCCTGGAAGGGACAGCCCTTAGAGCAGTACTTC. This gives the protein CAWKGQPLEQYF.

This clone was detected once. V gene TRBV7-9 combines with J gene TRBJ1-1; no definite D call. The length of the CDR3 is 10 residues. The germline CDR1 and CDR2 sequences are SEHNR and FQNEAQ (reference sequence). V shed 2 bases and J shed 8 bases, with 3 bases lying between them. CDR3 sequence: CASSLREAFF. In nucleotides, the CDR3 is TGTGCCAGCAGCTTACGGGAAGCTTTCTTT.

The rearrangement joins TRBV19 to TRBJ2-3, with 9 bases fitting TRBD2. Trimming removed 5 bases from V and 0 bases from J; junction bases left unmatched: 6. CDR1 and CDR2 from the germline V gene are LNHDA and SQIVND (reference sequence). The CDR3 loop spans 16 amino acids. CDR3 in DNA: TGTGCCAGTAGTGCGGGGGGGAAACTAAGCACAGATACGCAGTATTTT. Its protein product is CASSAGGKLSTDTQYF.

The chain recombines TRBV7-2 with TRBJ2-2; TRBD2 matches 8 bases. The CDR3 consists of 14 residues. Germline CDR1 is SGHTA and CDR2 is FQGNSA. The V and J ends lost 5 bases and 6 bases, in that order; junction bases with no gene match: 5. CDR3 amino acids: CASSRGGSAGELFF. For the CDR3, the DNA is TGTGCCAGCAGCCGCGGGGGGAGTGCCGGGGAGCTGTTTTTT.

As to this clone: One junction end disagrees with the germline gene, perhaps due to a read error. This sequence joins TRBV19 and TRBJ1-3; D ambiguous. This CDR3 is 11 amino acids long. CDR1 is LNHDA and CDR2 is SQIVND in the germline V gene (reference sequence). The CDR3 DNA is TGTGCGAGTACGGGAGGAAACACCATATATTTT. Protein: CASTGGNTIYF.

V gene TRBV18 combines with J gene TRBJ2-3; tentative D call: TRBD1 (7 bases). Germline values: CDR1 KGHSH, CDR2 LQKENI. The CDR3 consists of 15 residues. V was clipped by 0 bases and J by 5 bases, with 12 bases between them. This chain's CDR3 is CASSPPGQGGDTQYF. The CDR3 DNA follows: TGTGCCAGCTCACCACCAGGCCAGGGGGGAGATACGCAGTATTTT.

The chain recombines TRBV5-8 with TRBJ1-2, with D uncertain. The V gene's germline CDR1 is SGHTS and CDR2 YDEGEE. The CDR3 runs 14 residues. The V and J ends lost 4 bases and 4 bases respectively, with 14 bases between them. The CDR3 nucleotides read TGTGCCAGCAGCCTGGACCTGCGCGTCTATGGCTACACCTTC. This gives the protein CASSLDLRVYGYTF.

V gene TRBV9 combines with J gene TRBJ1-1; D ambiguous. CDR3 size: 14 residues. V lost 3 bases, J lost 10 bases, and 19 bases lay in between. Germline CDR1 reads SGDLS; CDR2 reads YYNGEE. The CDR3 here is CASSGREKFAGAFF. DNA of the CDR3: TGTGCCAGCAGCGGGCGGGAAAAGTTTGCAGGAGCTTTCTTT.

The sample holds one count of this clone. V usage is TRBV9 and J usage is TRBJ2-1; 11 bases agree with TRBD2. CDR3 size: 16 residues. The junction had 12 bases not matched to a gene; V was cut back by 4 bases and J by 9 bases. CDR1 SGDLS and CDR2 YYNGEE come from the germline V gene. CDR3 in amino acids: CASSPRASGGSTEQFF. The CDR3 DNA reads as TGTGCCAGCAGCCCGCGGGCTAGCGGGGGGAGTACTGAGCAGTTCTTC.

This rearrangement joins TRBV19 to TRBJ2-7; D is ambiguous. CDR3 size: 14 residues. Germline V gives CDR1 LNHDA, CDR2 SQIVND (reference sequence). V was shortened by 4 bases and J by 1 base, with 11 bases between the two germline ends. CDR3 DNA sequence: TGTGCCAGTAGTAGAGGTGGGTCGTCCTACGAGCAGTACTTC. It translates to CASSRGGSSYEQYF.

In DNA form, the CDR3 reads TGTGCCAGCAGCGTAGTTCCAGCGGGGAAGGGGACGCAGTATTTT. Translated: CASSVVPAGKGTQYF. The chain has TRBV9 and TRBJ2-3, with 7 nucleotides matching TRBD2. V shed 0 bases and J 9 bases; nucleotides not matched to a gene: 10. The CDR3 covers 15 residues. The germline V gene encodes CDR1 SGDLS and CDR2 YYNGEE.

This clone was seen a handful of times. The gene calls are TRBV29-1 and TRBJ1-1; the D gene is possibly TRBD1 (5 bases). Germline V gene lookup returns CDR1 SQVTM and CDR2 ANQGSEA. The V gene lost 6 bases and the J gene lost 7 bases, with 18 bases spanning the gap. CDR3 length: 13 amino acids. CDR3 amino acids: CSVSGQVRGEAFF. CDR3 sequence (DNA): TGCAGCGTCTCCGGGCAGGTAAGGGGTGAAGCTTTCTTT.

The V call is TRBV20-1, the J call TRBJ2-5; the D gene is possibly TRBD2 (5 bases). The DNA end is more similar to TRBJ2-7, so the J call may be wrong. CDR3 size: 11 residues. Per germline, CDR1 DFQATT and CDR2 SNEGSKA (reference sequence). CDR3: CSAKDFYEQYF. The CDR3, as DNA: TGCAGTGCTAAGGACTTTTACGAGCAGTACTTC.

The CDR3 protein is CASSLQRGGDSPLHF. The CDR3 DNA reads as TGCGCCAGCAGCTTACAGCGGGGTGGGGATTCACCCCTCCACTTT. The V gene is TRBV5-1, the J gene TRBJ1-6; D unresolved. V lost 2 bases and J lost 8, with 14 bases in between. Per the germline V gene, CDR1 is SGHRS and CDR2 is YFSETQ. This CDR3 comprises 15 residues.

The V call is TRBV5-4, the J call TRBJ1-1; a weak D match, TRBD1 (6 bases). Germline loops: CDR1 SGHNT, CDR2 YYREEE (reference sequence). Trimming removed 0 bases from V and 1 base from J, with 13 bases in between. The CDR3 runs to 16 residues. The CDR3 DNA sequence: TGTGCCAGCAGCTTGGCTCCGGGACAAAGGAACACTGAAGCTTTCTTT. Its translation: CASSLAPGQRNTEAFF.

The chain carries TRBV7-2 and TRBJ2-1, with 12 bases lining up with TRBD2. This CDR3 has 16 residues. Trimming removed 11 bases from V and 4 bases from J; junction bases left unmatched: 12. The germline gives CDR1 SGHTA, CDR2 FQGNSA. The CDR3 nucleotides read TGTGCCCAACGGGCTAGCGGGGGGGCGGGGTACAATGAGCAGTTCTTC. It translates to CAQRASGGAGYNEQFF.

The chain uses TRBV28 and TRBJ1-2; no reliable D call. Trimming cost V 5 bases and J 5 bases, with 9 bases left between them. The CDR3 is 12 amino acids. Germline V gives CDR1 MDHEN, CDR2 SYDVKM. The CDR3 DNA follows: TGTGCCAGCAGTCCCCCGGGGTATGGCTACACCTTC. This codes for CASSPPGYGYTF.

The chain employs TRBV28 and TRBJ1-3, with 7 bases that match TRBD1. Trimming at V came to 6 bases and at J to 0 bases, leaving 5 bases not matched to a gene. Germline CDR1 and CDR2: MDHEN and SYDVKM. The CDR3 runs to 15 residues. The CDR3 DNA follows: TGTGCCAGCAGACCAGGGGGGTCCTCTGGAAACACCATATATTTT. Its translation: CASRPGGSSGNTIYF.